This T cell receptor beta chain was captured by sequencing in a study of control samples from healthy donors and cancer patients. This clone has a single count. V was shortened by 6 bases and J by 5 bases, with 8 bases between the two germline ends. The CDR3 covers 11 residues. Germline V gene sequence: CDR1 SGHTS, CDR2 YDEGEE. The repertoire was sequenced with immunoSEQ multiplex PCR; TCRdb's copy has only in-frame clones and lacks some. Among fewer than 40,000 clones, under 95% were seen once, and the ten largest hold roughly 1.7%. The sequencing sample was made of PBMCs. This rearrangement joins TRBV5-8 to TRBJ2-5; D is unresolved. The sequence was collected from a man between 40 and 49 years old with colorectal cancer. The CDR3 DNA reads TGTGCCAGCAATACGTTGGAGACCCAGTACTTC. It yields the protein CASNTLETQYF.